The source of this TCR beta chain is a study of shared clonotypes between healthy human individuals. Study-level points and caveats: Among non-shared clonotypes, generation probabilities were lower than among those shared by all four donors.

TCRdb keeps only in-frame clones here, not all; method: immunoSEQ multiplex PCR. Of fewer than 1.8 million clones listed, around 98.5% are singletons. Only one count was recorded for this clone. Its antigen is unidentified. Per the germline V gene, CDR1 is SGHDT and CDR2 is YYEEEE. The ends lost 2 bases at V and 2 bases at J; junction bases unmatched: 5. The length of the CDR3 is 15 residues. The rearrangement links TRBV5-6 to TRBJ2-7, with TRBD1 matching 9 bases. Sample: naive CD4+ T cells sorted from blood. The subset denotes: CD45RA+ positively selected. This clonotype was sampled from a man aged 25 to 45 in good health. The CDR3 bases are TGTGCCAGCAGCTTCCGGGACAGGGAGGCCTACGAGCAGTACTTC. Encoded protein: CASSFRDREAYEQYF.